These 32 T cell receptor beta chains were all obtained from the same sample, sequenced in a study of OX40 agonist ivuxolimab in advanced cancers. Only in-frame clones appear in the TCRdb table, and some are missing; sequencing was by immunoSEQ multiplex PCR. The profile shows under 60,000 clones, about nine tenths of them singletons. Sequenced here: CD4+ or CD8+ T cells sorted from blood, sampled in a trial of the OX40 agonist ivuxolimab. All receptors come from an adult with an advanced solid tumor such as melanoma, head and neck, liver or kidney cancer.

The V and J genes are TRBV5-6 and TRBJ2-3; D is ambiguous. The CDR3 is made up of 11 amino acids. Germline V CDR1 and CDR2: SGHDT, YYEEEE. V lost 4 bases, J lost 6 bases, and 6 bases lay in between. CDR3 nucleotide sequence: TGTGCCAGCAGCCGGACGGATACGCAGTATTTT. Its translation is CASSRTDTQYF.

The chain couples TRBV5-1 to TRBJ2-2; 7 bases align to TRBD1. The germline V gene has CDR1 SGHRS and CDR2 YFSETQ. After removal of 5 bases from V and 2 bases from J, the junction contained 6 bases not matched to a gene. This CDR3 is 15 amino acids long. The CDR3 DNA is TGCGCCAGCAGATTAGAGGGGGCCAACACCGGGGAGCTGTTTTTT. Translating it yields CASRLEGANTGELFF.

CDR3 protein: CASSLAGVKNEQFF. The CDR3 bases are TGTGCCAGCTCCCTTGCGGGAGTTAAAAATGAGCAGTTCTTC. The V and J genes are TRBV6-5 and TRBJ2-1, with 7 bases that match TRBD2. V shed 8 bases, J shed 7 bases, and the junction held 11 bases outside the gene matches. CDR3 length equals 14 residues. CDR1 and CDR2 from the germline V gene are MNHEY and SVGAGI.

V gene TRBV18 combines with J gene TRBJ2-1; weak D call: TRBD2 (6 bases). Germline loops: CDR1 KGHSH, CDR2 LQKENI. The CDR3 length is 14 residues. V was pared by 2 bases and J by 8 bases, with 13 bases between. This CDR3 is CASSPGGTPHEQFF. The CDR3 DNA is TGTGCCAGCTCACCAGGCGGGACCCCCCATGAGCAGTTCTTC.

The CDR3 spells CASSLAGGIDEQFF. The CDR3 DNA is TGCGCCAGCAGCTTAGCAGGGGGCATCGATGAGCAGTTCTTC. J is TRBJ2-1 and V is TRBV5-1, with 8 positions matching TRBD1. This CDR3 contains 14 residues. The J segment lost 8 bases and the V segment lost 2 bases, leaving 6 bases of the junction unmatched. Germline V gene data show CDR1 as SGHRS and CDR2 as YFSETQ.

The gene calls are TRBV2 and TRBJ1-5; D uncertain. The V gene's germline CDR1 is SNHLY and CDR2 FYNNEI. The CDR3 is made up of 14 amino acids. Trimming cost V 7 bases and J 2 bases, with 12 bases left between them. The CDR3 sequence is CASKESPGNQPQHF. DNA for the CDR3: TGTGCCAGCAAGGAGAGTCCTGGCAATCAGCCCCAGCATTTT. The whole variable domain, filled in from reference TRBV2 and TRBJ1-5, reads EPEVTQTPSHQVTQMGQEVILRCVPISNHLYFYWYRQILGQKVEFLVSFYNNEISEKSEIFDDQFSVERPDGSNFTLKIRSTKLEDSAMYFCASKESPGNQPQHFGDGTRLSIL.

The V gene is TRBV28, the J gene TRBJ1-1, with TRBD1 as a possible D gene (5 bases). CDR1 and CDR2 (germline): MDHEN, SYDVKM. CDR3 length: 14 amino acids. V lost 6 bases, J lost 2 bases, and 13 bases lay in between. The CDR3 DNA reads as TGTGCCAGCAGGGGGACGGTGCCTAACACTGAAGCTTTCTTT. Protein product: CASRGTVPNTEAFF.

The chain carries TRBV5-1 and TRBJ2-3; maybe TRBD1 (6 bases). This CDR3 has 17 amino acids. V was pared by 5 bases and J by 0 bases, with 19 bases between. CDR1 SGHRS and CDR2 YFSETQ come from the germline V gene. Written as DNA, the CDR3 is TGCGCCAGCAGTATGGGGTACAGGGACGCTAGCACAGATACGCAGTATTTT. Protein: CASSMGYRDASTDTQYF.

This clone was seen a single time. The chain links TRBV28 to TRBJ2-7; 9 bases match TRBD2. Germline V gene sequence: CDR1 MDHEN, CDR2 SYDVKM. The CDR3 loop spans 15 amino acids. Trimming cost V 1 base and J 6 bases; bases outside gene matches: 7. The CDR3 sequence: CASSLFVVAGVEQYF. For the CDR3, the DNA is TGTGCCAGCAGTTTATTCGTGGTAGCGGGAGTCGAGCAGTACTTC.

The gene calls are TRBV7-2 and TRBJ2-1, with 8 positions matching TRBD2. Per the germline V gene, CDR1 is SGHTA and CDR2 is FQGNSA. This CDR3 comprises 14 residues. The ends lost 1 base at V and 8 bases at J; junction bases unmatched: 4. Here the CDR3 reads CASSLEAGGHEQFF. CDR3 sequence (DNA): TGTGCCAGCAGCTTAGAGGCGGGGGGACATGAGCAGTTCTTC.

This rearrangement joins TRBV11-2 to TRBJ2-3; possibly TRBD1 for D (6 bases). The CDR3 covers 12 residues. V was shortened by 4 bases and J by 5 bases, with 7 bases between the two germline ends. The germline gives CDR1 SGHAT, CDR2 FQNNGV. The CDR3: CASSSDRDTQYF. The CDR3, as DNA: TGTGCCAGCAGCTCGGACAGAGATACGCAGTATTTT.

The rearrangement uses TRBV18 and TRBJ2-1, with no clear D. CDR1 KGHSH and CDR2 LQKENI come from the germline V gene. The CDR3 has 12 residues. Trimming took off 6 bases at V and 9 bases at J, with 12 bases between the two ends. CDR3 nucleotide sequence: TGTGCCAGCTCGCCCCTAGATGGTGAGCAGTTCTTC. Amino acids: CASSPLDGEQFF.

This clone showed up just a few times. The rearrangement joins TRBV2 to TRBJ2-7; 8 bases match TRBD1. The germline V gene encodes CDR1 SNHLY and CDR2 FYNNEI. This CDR3 contains 15 residues. The ends lost 2 bases at V and 3 bases at J; junction bases unmatched: 6. This CDR3 is CASSEYSTGDYEQYF. CDR3 nucleotides: TGTGCCAGCAGTGAATATTCGACAGGGGACTACGAGCAGTACTTC.

This clone was detected only once. Other DNA sequences in the same sample also yield this CDR3. The chain joins TRBV14 to TRBJ1-1; no definite D call. The V gene's germline CDR1 is SGHDN and CDR2 FVKESK. CDR3 length: 14 residues. Trimming shortened V by 1 base and J by 0 bases, and 6 bases separated the two germline ends. The CDR3 reads CASSQAGMNTEAFF. As DNA, the CDR3 is TGTGCCAGCAGCCAAGCCGGAATGAACACTGAAGCTTTCTTT.

This clone was recorded a few times. V gene TRBV4-1 combines with J gene TRBJ2-1, with TRBD2 matching 12 bases. J lost 9 bases, V lost 4 bases, and 4 bases had no gene match. The CDR3 totals 14 residues. Germline-derived CDR1 and CDR2 are MGHRA and YSYEKL. The CDR3 loop reads CASSPGLAGTEQFF. The CDR3 region has the DNA TGCGCCAGCAGCCCAGGACTAGCGGGAACTGAGCAGTTCTTC.

This chain uses TRBV7-2 with TRBJ2-3; possible D gene TRBD2, 6 bases. The ends were cut back, 7 bases at V and 0 bases at J, with 17 bases in the middle. The germline CDR1 and CDR2 sequences are SGHTA and FQGNSA. This CDR3 is 16 amino acids long. This CDR3 is CASTPEGTLSTDTQYF. CDR3 DNA: TGTGCCAGCACCCCGGAGGGGACCCTTAGCACAGATACGCAGTATTTT.

The chain is built from TRBV5-1 and TRBJ2-7, with 9 positions matching TRBD2. In germline, CDR1 is SGHRS, CDR2 YFSETQ. The length of the CDR3 is 16 residues. J was trimmed by 5 bases and V by 0 bases; bases with no gene match: 9. CDR3 region: CASSLERAGGADEQYF. DNA of the CDR3: TGCGCCAGCAGCTTGGAGCGTGCGGGAGGGGCAGACGAGCAGTACTTC.

The chain combines TRBV5-1 with TRBJ1-3; tentatively, D is TRBD1 (6 bases). This CDR3 contains 14 residues. V lost 4 bases and J 0 bases, leaving 8 bases between the germline ends. Germline CDR1 and CDR2: SGHRS and YFSETQ. The CDR3 loop is CASSSRGSGNTIYF. CDR3 coding DNA: TGCGCCAGCAGCAGCAGGGGCTCTGGAAACACCATATATTTT.

The chain joins TRBV5-5 to TRBJ1-5; D is perhaps TRBD1 (5 bases). V lost 6 bases, J lost 5 bases, and 12 bases lay in between. Germline V gene data show CDR1 as SGHKS and CDR2 as YYEKEE (reference sequence). The CDR3 length is 13 residues. In nucleotides, the CDR3 is TGTGCCAGCACGGGGGAGTTGGATCAGCCCCAGCATTTT. This gives the protein CASTGELDQPQHF.

The J gene is TRBJ2-1, the V gene TRBV4-2; D not certain. This CDR3 spans 11 amino acids. V shed 6 bases and J shed 8 bases, with 8 bases lying between them. CDR1 is LGHNA and CDR2 is YNFKEQ in the germline V gene. The CDR3 spells CASSKSDEQFF. CDR3 nucleotides: TGTGCCAGCAGTAAAAGCGATGAGCAGTTCTTC.

In nucleotides, the CDR3 is TGTGCCAGCAGTTACTCGGCAGGGTGGAACACAGATACGCAGTATTTT. Amino acids: CASSYSAGWNTDTQYF. J is TRBJ2-3 and V is TRBV6-6; D may be TRBD1 (5 bases). V dropped 0 bases and J dropped 2 bases, with 12 bases sitting between them. Germline CDR1 and CDR2: MNHNY and SVGAGI (reference sequence). This CDR3 is built from 16 residues.

The chain employs TRBV19 and TRBJ2-5, with a tentative D call TRBD1 (5 bases). Trimming removed 3 bases at V and 2 bases at J, with 10 bases between. CDR3 length equals 14 residues. Germline V CDR1 and CDR2: LNHDA, SQIVND (reference sequence). This chain's CDR3 is CASSIGAAQETQYF. CDR3 bases: TGTGCCAGTAGTATTGGGGCAGCACAAGAGACCCAGTACTTC. Filled out from reference TRBV19 and TRBJ2-5, the complete variable domain reads DGGITQSPKYLFRKEGQNVTLSCEQNLNHDAMYWYRQDPGQGLRLIYYSQIVNDFQKGDIAEGYSVSREKKESFPLTVTSAQKNPTAFYLCASSIGAAQETQYFGPGTRLLVL.

J is TRBJ2-1 and V is TRBV7-9; 10 bases match TRBD2. The CDR3 has 16 residues. Germline lookup yields CDR1 SEHNR and CDR2 FQNEAQ (reference sequence). J lost 9 bases, V lost 2 bases, and 10 bases had no gene match. The CDR3 bases are TGTGCCAGCAGCTTATGGGGAGCGGGAGGGCCGGGTGAGCAGTTCTTC. Encoded protein: CASSLWGAGGPGEQFF.

The chain is built from TRBV7-2 and TRBJ2-3; 15 bases are shared with TRBD2. The CDR3 has 16 amino acids. J lost 3 bases, V lost 4 bases, and 2 bases had no gene match. Germline V gene sequence: CDR1 SGHTA, CDR2 FQGNSA. In DNA, the CDR3 is TGTGCCAGCAGCTCGGGACTAGCGGGAGGTACAGATACGCAGTATTTT. It is translated as CASSSGLAGGTDTQYF. Based on the CDR3 plus reference TRBV7-2 and TRBJ2-3, the full variable domain is GAGVSQSPSNKVTEKGKDVELRCDPISGHTALYWYRQSLGQGLEFLIYFQGNSAPDKSGLPSDRFSAERTGGSVSTLTIQRTQQEDSAVYLCASSSGLAGGTDTQYFGPGTRLTVL.

This sequence joins TRBV19 and TRBJ2-4; 8 nucleotides align to TRBD1. Germline values: CDR1 LNHDA, CDR2 SQIVND (reference sequence). Trimming at V came to 8 bases and at J to 3 bases, leaving 6 bases not matched to a gene. The CDR3 is made up of 14 amino acids. CDR3 in amino acids: CASATGDGKNIQYF. CDR3 coding DNA: TGTGCCAGTGCGACAGGGGACGGCAAAAACATTCAGTACTTC.

In its sample, this clone was seen once. The V call is TRBV7-9, the J call TRBJ2-7, with 9 bases that match TRBD1. The J segment lost 4 bases and the V segment lost 5 bases, leaving 6 bases of the junction unmatched. The germline V gene encodes CDR1 SEHNR and CDR2 FQNEAQ (reference sequence). The CDR3 sequence is 14 residues long. The CDR3 region has the DNA TGTGCCAGCAGCATGGGACAGGGAGGTTACGAGCAGTACTTC. This codes for CASSMGQGGYEQYF. Drawing the rest from reference TRBV7-9 and TRBJ2-7, the complete variable domain is DTGVSQNPRHKITKRGQNVTFRCDPISEHNRLYWYRQTLGQGPEFLTYFQNEAQLEKSRLLSDRFSAERPKGSFSTLEIQRTEQGDSAMYLCASSMGQGGYEQYFGPGTRLTVT.

This sequence joins TRBV4-1 and TRBJ1-2; 7 nucleotides agree with TRBD1. The CDR3 loop spans 15 amino acids. With 0 bases clipped from V and 9 bases from J, the junction kept 10 bases outside the gene matches. Germline CDR1 reads MGHRA; CDR2 reads YSYEKL. The CDR3, as DNA: TGCGCCAGCAGCCAAGATTGGGACAGCACTATGAGCTACACCTTC. Protein sequence: CASSQDWDSTMSYTF.

This chain joins TRBV28 and TRBJ1-2; D not resolved. The V and J ends lost 4 bases and 4 bases respectively, with 7 bases between them. This CDR3 region has 12 residues. CDR1 is MDHEN, CDR2 SYDVKM, per germline. The CDR3 sequence: CASSWKGYGYTF. CDR3 in DNA: TGTGCCAGCAGTTGGAAGGGCTATGGCTACACCTTC.

CDR3 sequence: CASSTGRTNPDTQYF. The CDR3 coding sequence is TGTGCCAGCAGTACGGGACGGACGAATCCAGATACGCAGTATTTT. The chain employs TRBV6-6 and TRBJ2-3, with D possibly being TRBD1 or TRBD2 (5 bases each). This CDR3 comprises 15 residues. V lost 5 bases, J lost 4 bases, and 16 bases lay in between. CDR1 and CDR2 (germline): MNHNY, SVGAGI (reference sequence).

The chain carries TRBV19 and TRBJ2-1; 13 bases are shared with TRBD2. This CDR3 region has 16 residues. Germline V lookup: CDR1 LNHDA, CDR2 SQIVND (reference sequence). With 6 bases clipped from V and 5 bases from J, the junction kept 7 bases outside the gene matches. The CDR3 sequence: CASSPPGTSGNNEQFF. For the CDR3, the DNA is TGTGCCAGTAGCCCACCCGGGACTAGCGGGAACAATGAGCAGTTCTTC. Complete variable domain (other parts from reference TRBV19 and TRBJ2-1): DGGITQSPKYLFRKEGQNVTLSCEQNLNHDAMYWYRQDPGQGLRLIYYSQIVNDFQKGDIAEGYSVSREKKESFPLTVTSAQKNPTAFYLCASSPPGTSGNNEQFFGPGTRLTVL.

The V gene is TRBV14, the J gene TRBJ2-5, with D unresolved. The germline CDR1 and CDR2 sequences are SGHDN and FVKESK. This CDR3 is 14 amino acids long. V lost 0 bases to trimming and J lost 4 bases, with 9 bases between them. The CDR3 bases are TGTGCCAGCAGCCAAGATTTGCACGGAGAGACCCAGTACTTC. It specifies CASSQDLHGETQYF.

The chain recombines TRBV5-1 with TRBJ2-1; TRBD1 might be the D (5 bases). Germline lookup yields CDR1 SGHRS and CDR2 YFSETQ. The V and J ends lost 4 bases and 4 bases respectively, with 18 bases between them. The CDR3 length is 16 residues. This CDR3 is CASSPDGRVGYNEQFF. The CDR3 bases are TGCGCCAGCAGCCCGGACGGCAGGGTTGGATACAATGAGCAGTTCTTC.